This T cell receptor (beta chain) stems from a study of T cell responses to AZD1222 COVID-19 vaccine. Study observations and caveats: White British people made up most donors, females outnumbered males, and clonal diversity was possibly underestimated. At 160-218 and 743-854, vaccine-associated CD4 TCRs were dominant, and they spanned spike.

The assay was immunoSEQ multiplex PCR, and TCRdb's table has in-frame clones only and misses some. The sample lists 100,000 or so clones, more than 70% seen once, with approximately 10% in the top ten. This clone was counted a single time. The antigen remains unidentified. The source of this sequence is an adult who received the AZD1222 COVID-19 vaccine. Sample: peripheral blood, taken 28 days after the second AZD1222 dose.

The chain's CDR3 is CASSSPRGQGSSGNTIYF. In DNA form, the CDR3 reads TGTGCCAGCAGCTCCCCCCGGGGACAGGGGTCCTCTGGAAACACCATATATTTT. The chain links TRBV7-9 to TRBJ1-3; 10 bases fit TRBD1. The CDR3 has 18 residues. V was pared by 4 bases and J by 0 bases, with 9 bases of the junction left unmatched. From germline, CDR1 is SEHNR and CDR2 FQNEAQ (reference sequence).